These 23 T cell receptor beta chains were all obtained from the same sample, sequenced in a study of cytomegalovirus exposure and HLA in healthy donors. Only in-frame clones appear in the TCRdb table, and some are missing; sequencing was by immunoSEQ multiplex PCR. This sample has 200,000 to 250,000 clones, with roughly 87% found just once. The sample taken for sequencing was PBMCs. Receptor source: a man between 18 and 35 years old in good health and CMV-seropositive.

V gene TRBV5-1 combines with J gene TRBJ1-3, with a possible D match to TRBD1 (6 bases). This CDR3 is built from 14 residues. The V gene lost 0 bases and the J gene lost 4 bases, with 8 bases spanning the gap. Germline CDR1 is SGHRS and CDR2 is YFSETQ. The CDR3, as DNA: TGCGCCAGCAGCTTGGCACAGGGAGGAAACACCATATATTTT. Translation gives CASSLAQGGNTIYF.

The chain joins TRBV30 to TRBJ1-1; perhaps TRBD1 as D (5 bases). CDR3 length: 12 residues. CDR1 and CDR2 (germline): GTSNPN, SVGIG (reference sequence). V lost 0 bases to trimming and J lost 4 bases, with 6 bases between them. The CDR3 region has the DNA TGTGCCTGGAGTGTAGACAGCACTGAAGCTTTCTTT. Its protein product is CAWSVDSTEAFF.

The DNA of the CDR3 is TGTGCCAGCAGTTCCCCCCAGCCTCGATCGAACACCGGGGAGCTGTTTTTT. It is translated as CASSSPQPRSNTGELFF. The chain combines TRBV2 with TRBJ2-2; D is uncertain. V shed 5 bases and J shed 0 bases, with 16 bases lying between them. The CDR3 has 17 amino acids. In germline, CDR1 is SNHLY, CDR2 FYNNEI.

DNA for the CDR3: TGTGCCAGCAGCTCGAGGGAGGACTCCTACGAGCAGTACTTC. Encoded protein: CASSSREDSYEQYF. V gene TRBV7-9 combines with J gene TRBJ2-7; weak D call: TRBD2 (6 bases). Per germline, CDR1 SEHNR and CDR2 FQNEAQ (reference sequence). This CDR3 comprises 14 residues. Between the trimmed V and J ends, which lost 4 bases and 0 bases, there was a span of 10 bases.

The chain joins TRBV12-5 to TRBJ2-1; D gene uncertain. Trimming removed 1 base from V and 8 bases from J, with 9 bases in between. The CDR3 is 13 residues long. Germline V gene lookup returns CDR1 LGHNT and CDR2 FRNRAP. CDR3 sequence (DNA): TGTGCTAGTGGTTTGGGTCTAGTCCATGAGCAGTTCTTC. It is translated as CASGLGLVHEQFF. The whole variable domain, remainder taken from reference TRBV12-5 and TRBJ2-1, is DARVTQTPRHKVTEMGQEVTMRCQPILGHNTVFWYRQTMMQGLELLAYFRNRAPLDDSGMPKDRFSAEMPDATLATLKIQPSEPRDSAVYFCASGLGLVHEQFFGPGTRLTVL.

CDR3 residues: CASSDRPGVRETQYF. The CDR3 DNA sequence: TGTGCCAGCAGCGACCGCCCCGGGGTGCGGGAGACCCAGTACTTC. The chain couples TRBV9 to TRBJ2-5, with D tentatively TRBD2 (5 bases). CDR1 is SGDLS and CDR2 is YYNGEE in the germline V gene. CDR3 length: 15 residues. V dropped 3 bases and J dropped 5 bases, with 17 bases sitting between them.

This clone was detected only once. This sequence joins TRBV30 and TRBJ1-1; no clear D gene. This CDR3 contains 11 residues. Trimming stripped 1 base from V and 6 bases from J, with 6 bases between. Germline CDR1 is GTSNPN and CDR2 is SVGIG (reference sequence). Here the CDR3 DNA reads TGTGCCTGGAGTGCAAACGCTGAAGCTTTCTTT. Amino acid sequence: CAWSANAEAFF.

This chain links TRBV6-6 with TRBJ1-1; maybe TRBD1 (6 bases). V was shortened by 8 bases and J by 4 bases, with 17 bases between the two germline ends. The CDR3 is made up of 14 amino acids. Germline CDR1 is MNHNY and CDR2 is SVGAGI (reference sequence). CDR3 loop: CASGVKGGITEAFF. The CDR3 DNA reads TGTGCCAGCGGAGTTAAGGGGGGAATCACTGAAGCTTTCTTT.

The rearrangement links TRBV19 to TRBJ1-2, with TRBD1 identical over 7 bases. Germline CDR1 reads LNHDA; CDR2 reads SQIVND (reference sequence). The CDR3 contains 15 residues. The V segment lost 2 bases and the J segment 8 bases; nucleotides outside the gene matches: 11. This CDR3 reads CASSIIGGQARGYTF. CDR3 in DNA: TGTGCCAGTAGTATAATAGGGGGCCAAGCCCGAGGCTACACCTTC.

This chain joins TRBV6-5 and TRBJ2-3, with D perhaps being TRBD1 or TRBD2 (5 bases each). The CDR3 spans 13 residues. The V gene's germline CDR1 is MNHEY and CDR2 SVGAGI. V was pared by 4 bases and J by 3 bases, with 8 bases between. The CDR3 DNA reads TGTGCCAGCAGTTGGGGGAGTACAGATACGCAGTATTTT. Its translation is CASSWGSTDTQYF.

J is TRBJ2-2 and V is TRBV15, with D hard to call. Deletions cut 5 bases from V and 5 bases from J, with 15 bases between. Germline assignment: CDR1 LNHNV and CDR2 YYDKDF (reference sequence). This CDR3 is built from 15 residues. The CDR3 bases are TGTGCCACCAGCTCCAAAGGCATGGAAACCGGGGAGCTGTTTTTT. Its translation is CATSSKGMETGELFF. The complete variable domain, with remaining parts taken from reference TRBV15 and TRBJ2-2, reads DAMVIQNPRYQVTQFGKPVTLSCSQTLNHNVMYWYQQKSSQAPKLLFHYYDKDFNNEADTPDNFQSRRPNTSFCFLDIRSPGLGDTAMYLCATSSKGMETGELFFGEGSRLTVL.

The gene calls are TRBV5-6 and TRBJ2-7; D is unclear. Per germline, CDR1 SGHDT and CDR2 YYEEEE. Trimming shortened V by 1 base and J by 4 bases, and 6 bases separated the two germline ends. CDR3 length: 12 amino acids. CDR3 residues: CASSLTNYEQYF. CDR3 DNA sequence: TGTGCCAGCAGCTTGACGAATTACGAGCAGTACTTC.

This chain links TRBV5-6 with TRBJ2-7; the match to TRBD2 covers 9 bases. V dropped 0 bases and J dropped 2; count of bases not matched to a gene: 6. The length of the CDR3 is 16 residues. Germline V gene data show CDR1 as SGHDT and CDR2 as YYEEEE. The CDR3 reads CASSLGVAGAPYEQYF. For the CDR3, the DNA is TGTGCCAGCAGCTTGGGGGTAGCGGGAGCCCCCTACGAGCAGTACTTC.

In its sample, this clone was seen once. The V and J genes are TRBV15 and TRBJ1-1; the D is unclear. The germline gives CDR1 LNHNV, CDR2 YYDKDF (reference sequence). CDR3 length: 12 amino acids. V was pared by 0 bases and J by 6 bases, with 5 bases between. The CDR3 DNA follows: TGTGCCACCAGCAGAGACGGAGCTGAAGCTTTCTTT. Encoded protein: CATSRDGAEAFF.

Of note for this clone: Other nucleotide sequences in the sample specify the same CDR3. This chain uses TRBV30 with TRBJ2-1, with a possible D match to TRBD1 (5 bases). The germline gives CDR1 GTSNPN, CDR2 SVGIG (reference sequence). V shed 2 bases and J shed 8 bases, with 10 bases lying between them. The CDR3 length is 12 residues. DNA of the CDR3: TGTGCCTGGAGTCCCCAGGGCTATGAGCAGTTCTTC. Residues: CAWSPQGYEQFF. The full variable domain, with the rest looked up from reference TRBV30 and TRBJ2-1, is SQTIHQWPATLVQPVGSPLSLECTVEGTSNPNLYWYRQAAGRGLQLLFYSVGIGQISSEVPQNLSASRPQDRQFILSSKKLLLSDSGFYLCAWSPQGYEQFFGPGTRLTVL.

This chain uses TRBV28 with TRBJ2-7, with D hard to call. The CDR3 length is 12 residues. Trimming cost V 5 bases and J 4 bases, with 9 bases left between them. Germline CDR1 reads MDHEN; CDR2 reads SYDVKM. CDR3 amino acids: CASSPQAYEQYF. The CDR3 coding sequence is TGTGCCAGCAGTCCGCAGGCTTACGAGCAGTACTTC.

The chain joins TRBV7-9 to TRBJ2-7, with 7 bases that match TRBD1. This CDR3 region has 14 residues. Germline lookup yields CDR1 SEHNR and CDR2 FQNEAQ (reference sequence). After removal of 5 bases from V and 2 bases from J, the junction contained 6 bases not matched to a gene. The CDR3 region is CASSVGTATYEQYF. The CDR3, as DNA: TGTGCCAGCAGCGTCGGGACAGCTACCTACGAGCAGTACTTC. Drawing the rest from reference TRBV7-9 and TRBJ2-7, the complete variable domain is DTGVSQNPRHKITKRGQNVTFRCDPISEHNRLYWYRQTLGQGPEFLTYFQNEAQLEKSRLLSDRFSAERPKGSFSTLEIQRTEQGDSAMYLCASSVGTATYEQYFGPGTRLTVT.

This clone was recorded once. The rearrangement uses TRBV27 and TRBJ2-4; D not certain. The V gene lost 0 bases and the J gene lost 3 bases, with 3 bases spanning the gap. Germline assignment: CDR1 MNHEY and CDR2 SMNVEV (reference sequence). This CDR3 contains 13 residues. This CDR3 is CASSLSFKNIQYF. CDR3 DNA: TGTGCCAGCAGTTTATCCTTCAAAAACATTCAGTACTTC.

CDR3: CASPGRAGMFTEAFF. The CDR3 DNA reads TGCGCCAGTCCGGGACGGGCGGGGATGTTCACTGAAGCTTTCTTT. J is TRBJ1-1 and V is TRBV5-1, with a weak D call TRBD1 (5 bases). Germline V gene data show CDR1 as SGHRS and CDR2 as YFSETQ. This CDR3 contains 15 residues. Deletions cut 8 bases from V and 4 bases from J, with 21 bases between.

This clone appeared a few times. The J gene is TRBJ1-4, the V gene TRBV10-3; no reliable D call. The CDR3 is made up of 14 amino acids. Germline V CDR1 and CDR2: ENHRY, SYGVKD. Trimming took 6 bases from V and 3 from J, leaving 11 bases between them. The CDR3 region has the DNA TGTGCCATCAGCCTGGACCCCTCTAATGAAAAACTGTTTTTT. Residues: CAISLDPSNEKLFF.

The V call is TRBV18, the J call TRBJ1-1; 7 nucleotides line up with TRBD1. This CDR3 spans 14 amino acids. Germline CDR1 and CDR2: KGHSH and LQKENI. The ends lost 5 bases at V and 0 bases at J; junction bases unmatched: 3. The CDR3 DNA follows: TGTGCCAGCTCATCCGGGACAGTGAACACTGAAGCTTTCTTT. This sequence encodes CASSSGTVNTEAFF. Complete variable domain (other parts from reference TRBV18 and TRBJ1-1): NAGVMQNPRHLVRRRGQEARLRCSPMKGHSHVYWYRQLPEEGLKFMVYLQKENIIDESGMPKERFSAEFPKEGPSILRIQQVVRGDSAAYFCASSSGTVNTEAFFGQGTRLTVV.

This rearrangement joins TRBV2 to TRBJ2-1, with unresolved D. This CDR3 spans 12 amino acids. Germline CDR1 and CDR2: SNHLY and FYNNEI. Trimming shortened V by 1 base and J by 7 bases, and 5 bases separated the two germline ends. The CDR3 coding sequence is TGTGCCAGCAGTGAAGAGGTTAATGAGCAGTTCTTC. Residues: CASSEEVNEQFF.

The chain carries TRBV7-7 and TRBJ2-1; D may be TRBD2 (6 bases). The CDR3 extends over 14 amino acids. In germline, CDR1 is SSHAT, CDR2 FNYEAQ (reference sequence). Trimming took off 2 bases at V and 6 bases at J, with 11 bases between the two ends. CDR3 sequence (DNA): TGTGCCAGCAGCTTATTCGGGAGTGGCAATGAGCAGTTCTTC. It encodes CASSLFGSGNEQFF.